Listed below are T cell receptor beta chains from one sample, sequenced in a study of identical twins. TCRdb itself ran the 5' RACE reads through MiXCR, one entry per CDR3 protein. The table has 350,000 or so distinct CDR3 sequences, 9% to 15% seen once; the top ten hold approximately 7.6%. These data were also filed under a second study, of yellow fever vaccine responses in identical twins.

The sample taken for sequencing was CD8+ T cells sorted from blood. These receptors were collected from a woman between 18 and 29 years old in good health. Both conserved end residues are part of each CDR3. A D gene is named only where the DNA matches it firmly. Size tells how often a clone was seen (once, few, many) or the class of an expanded clone, and some rows leave it out.

.,.,TRBV7-6,TRBJ2-1,TGTGCCAGCACCCCCGGGGAAGGGAATGAGCAGTTCTTC,CASTPGEGNEQFF
.,.,TRBV7-8,TRBJ2-7,TGTGCCAGCAGCCCGGGCGGCGGGACCGCCTACGAGCAGTACTTC,CASSPGGGTAYEQYF
.,few,TRBV28,TRBJ2-1,TGTGCCAGCAGTGACCCAGGGAACCTGGGAAGGAGCTCCTACAATGAGCAGTTCTTC,CASSDPGNLGRSSYNEQFF
.,few,TRBV10-1,TRBJ2-2,TGCGCCAGCAGTGATGCAGGGTTCGACACCGGGGAGCTGTTTTTT,CASSDAGFDTGELFF
TRBD1,many,TRBV5-1,TRBJ1-2,TGCGCCAGCAGCTGGTCAGGGACAGCCTATGGCTACACCTTC,CASSWSGTAYGYTF
.,few,TRBV20-1,TRBJ2-5,TGCAGTGCGACCGGGGGTTCGGGGACCCAGTACTTC,CSATGGSGTQYF
.,few,TRBV4-2,TRBJ2-1,TGTGCCAGCAGCCAAGACTTCCAGGGGCAGTTCTTC,CASSQDFQGQFF
.,.,TRBV12-3/TRBV12-4,TRBJ2-5,TGTGCCAGCAGTTTATCTGGACGAGAGACCCAGTACTTC,CASSLSGRETQYF
.,.,TRBV5-1,TRBJ2-1,TGCGCCAGCAGCTTGGATTTCTCGAATGAGCAGTTCTTC,CASSLDFSNEQFF
.,few,TRBV7-9,TRBJ2-1,TGTGCCAGCAGCTTTACCGGGCGGGATGAGCAGTTCTTC,CASSFTGRDEQFF
TRBD2,.,TRBV20-1,TRBJ2-1,TGCAGTGCTAGCGGGATACGGCTGGGGGAGGGCAATGAGCAGTTCTTC,CSASGIRLGEGNEQFF
.,.,TRBV11-1,TRBJ2-1,TGTGCCAGCAGCTTAATCAAAGACCCACCGGCGGTACACAATGAGCAGTTCTTC,CASSLIKDPPAVHNEQFF
TRBD2,few,TRBV28,TRBJ2-2,TGTGCCAGCAGTACTAGCGGGAGCACGAACACCGGGGAGCTGTTTTTT,CASSTSGSTNTGELFF
TRBD2,.,TRBV7-8,TRBJ2-7,TGTGCCAGCAGCTTAGGTGGGCTAGCGGGACTCGACGAGCAGTACTTC,CASSLGGLAGLDEQYF
.,.,TRBV11-2,TRBJ2-5,TGTGCCAGCAGCACTCGGGACGGCCAAGAGACCCAGTACTTC,CASSTRDGQETQYF
.,few,TRBV29-1,TRBJ2-7,TGCAGCGTTGGCCCAGGCAGGAGGGGGCATAACGAGCAGTACTTC,CSVGPGRRGHNEQYF
.,many,TRBV4-1,TRBJ1-5,TGCGCCAGCAGCCAAGGAACGGGGGCCCTCTCCCCCTACAATCAGCCCCAGCATTTT,CASSQGTGALSPYNQPQHF
.,many,TRBV20-1,TRBJ2-3,TGCAGTGCTAGAGGAAGACGTCGTAGCACAGATACGCAGTATTTT,CSARGRRRSTDTQYF
.,.,TRBV4-1,TRBJ2-5,TGCGCCAGCAGCCAAGTTGGGTCTATAAGAAAAGAGACCCAGTACTTC,CASSQVGSIRKETQYF
.,.,TRBV6-5,TRBJ2-5,TGTGCCAGCAGTTATTCGGTAGGGGAAGAGACCCAGTACTTC,CASSYSVGEETQYF
TRBD1,.,TRBV13,TRBJ1-1,TGTGCCAGCAGCTCGGGCGGGGAACAGGGGGCATTGGCTGAAGCTTTCTTT,CASSSGGEQGALAEAFF
.,.,TRBV6-1,TRBJ2-7,TGTGCCAGCAGTGATGGCACCTACTACGAGCAGTACTTC,CASSDGTYYEQYF
.,many,TRBV12-3/TRBV12-4,TRBJ2-2,TGTGCCAGCAGTTTCTGGGAGTCGAACACCGGGGAGCTGTTTTTT,CASSFWESNTGELFF
.,many,TRBV5-1,TRBJ2-7,TGCGCCAGCAGCCACTACGGGGCCGCGAGACACTACGAGCAGTACTTC,CASSHYGAARHYEQYF
.,.,TRBV14,TRBJ2-7,TGTGCCAGCAGCCGCACACCGGGACTTCCCTACGAGCAGTACTTC,CASSRTPGLPYEQYF
.,few,TRBV7-8,TRBJ2-1,TGTGCCAGCAGCTTAGGTCCACCCTACAATGAGCAGTTCTTC,CASSLGPPYNEQFF